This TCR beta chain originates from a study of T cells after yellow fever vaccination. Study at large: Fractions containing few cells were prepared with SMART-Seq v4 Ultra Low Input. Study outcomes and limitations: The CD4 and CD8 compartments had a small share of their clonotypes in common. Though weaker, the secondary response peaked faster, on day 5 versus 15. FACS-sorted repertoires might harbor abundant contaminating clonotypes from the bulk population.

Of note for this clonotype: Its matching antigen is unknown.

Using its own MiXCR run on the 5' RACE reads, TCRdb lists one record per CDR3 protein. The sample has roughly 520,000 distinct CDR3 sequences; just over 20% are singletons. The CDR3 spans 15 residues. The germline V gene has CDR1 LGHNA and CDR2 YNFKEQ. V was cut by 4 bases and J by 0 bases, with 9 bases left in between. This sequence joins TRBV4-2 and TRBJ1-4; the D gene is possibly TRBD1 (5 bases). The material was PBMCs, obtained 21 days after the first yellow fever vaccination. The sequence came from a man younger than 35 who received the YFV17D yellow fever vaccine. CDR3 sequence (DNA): TGTGCCAGCAGCCGACAGCCTGCAACTAATGAAAAACTGTTTTTT. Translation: CASSRQPATNEKLFF.